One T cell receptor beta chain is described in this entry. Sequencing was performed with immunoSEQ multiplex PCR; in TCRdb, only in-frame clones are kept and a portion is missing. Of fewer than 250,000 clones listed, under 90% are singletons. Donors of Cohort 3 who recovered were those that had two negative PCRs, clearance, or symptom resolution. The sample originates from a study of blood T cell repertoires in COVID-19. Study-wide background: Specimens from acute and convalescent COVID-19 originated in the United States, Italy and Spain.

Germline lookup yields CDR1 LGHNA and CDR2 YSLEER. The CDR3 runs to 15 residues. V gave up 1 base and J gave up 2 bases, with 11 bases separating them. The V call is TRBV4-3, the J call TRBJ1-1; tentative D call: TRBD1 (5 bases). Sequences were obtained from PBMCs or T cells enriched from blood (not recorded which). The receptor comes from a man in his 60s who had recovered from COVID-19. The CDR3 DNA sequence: TGCGCCAGCAGCCAAGTGAGCAGGGTAAACACTGAAGCTTTCTTT. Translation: CASSQVSRVNTEAFF.